This T cell receptor (beta chain) was obtained from a study of T cells in Graves' hyperthyroidism and ophthalmopathy. Whole-study findings and limits: In validation, the model predicted ophthalmopathy. These predictions came a median 6.5 months before onset.

Exclusion criteria comprised uncontrolled infection, other autoimmune disease, pregnancy or lactation. As for this clonotype: What it binds is unknown. A read error may produce the germline difference seen at one junction end.

Germline V gene lookup returns CDR1 SGHRS and CDR2 YFSETQ. The CDR3 loop spans 12 amino acids. Regions amplified from RNA transcripts were the TCR beta CDR3 regions. Initially, a first-round RT-PCR of the TCR CDR3 employed the HTBI primer set. TCRdb fed the multiplex PCR reads into MiXCR, producing one record per CDR3 protein. The sample records about 570,000 distinct CDR3 sequences, around 42% being singletons. Sequencing used peripheral blood or thyroid tissue (not recorded which). The sequence was obtained from an adult woman with Graves' disease, either hyperthyroidism or ophthalmopathy (not recorded which). J is TRBJ2-3 and V is TRBV5-1; D possibly corresponds to TRBD2 (7 bases). CDR3 loop: CASSLRGAYPYF. CDR3 nucleotide sequence: TGTGCCAGCAGCCTCCGGGGGGCCTATCCGTATTTT.